The T cell receptor (beta chain) under discussion was sequenced for a study of read filtering for tumor transcriptome and immune sequencing. Overall study: IR-seq gave about 3.5 to 11 million TCR reads per sample; RNA-seq gave about 80 to 1,300. Study outcomes and limitations: Even smaller IR-seq throughput identified most shared clonotypes.

At the time of active disease, bone marrow was collected from every patient. The CDR3 covers 13 residues. The germline gives CDR1 SQVTM, CDR2 ANQGSEA. V lost 6 bases, J lost 1 base, and 10 bases lay in between. Molecular barcoded adaptors covering alpha/delta and beta/gamma chains were used on 400 to 450 ng RNA. TCRdb independently ran MiXCR on the reads; one entry per CDR3 protein. The profile shows approximately 62,000 distinct CDR3 sequences, around 20% of them singletons. This clonotype was picked up many times. Its target is not known. The sequence came from a donor older than 35 with multiple myeloma. The chain carries TRBV29-1 and TRBJ1-5; D call uncertain. The specimen was a population of CD138-negative cells sorted from bone marrow. The CDR3 is CSVQIESNQPQHF. The DNA of the CDR3 is TGCAGCGTCCAGATAGAGAGCAATCAGCCCCAGCATTTT.